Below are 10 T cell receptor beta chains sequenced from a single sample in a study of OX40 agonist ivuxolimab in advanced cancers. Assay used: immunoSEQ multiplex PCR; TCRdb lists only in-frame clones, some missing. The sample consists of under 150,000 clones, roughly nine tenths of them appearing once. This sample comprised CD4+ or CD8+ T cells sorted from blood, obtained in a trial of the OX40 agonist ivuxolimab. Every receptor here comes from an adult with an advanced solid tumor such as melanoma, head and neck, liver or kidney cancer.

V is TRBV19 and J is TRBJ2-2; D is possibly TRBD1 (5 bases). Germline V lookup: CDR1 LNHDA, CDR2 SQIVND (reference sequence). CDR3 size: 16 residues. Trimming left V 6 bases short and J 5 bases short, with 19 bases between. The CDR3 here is CASSVQGRGRTGELFF. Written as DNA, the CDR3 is TGTGCCAGTAGCGTTCAGGGTCGTGGAAGGACCGGGGAGCTGTTTTTT.

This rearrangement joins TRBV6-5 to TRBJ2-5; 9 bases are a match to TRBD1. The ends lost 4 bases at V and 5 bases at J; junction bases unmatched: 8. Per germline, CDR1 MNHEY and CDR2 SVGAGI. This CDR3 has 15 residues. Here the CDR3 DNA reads TGTGCCAGCAGTTCGGACAGGGGCTGGGGGGAGACCCAGTACTTC. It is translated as CASSSDRGWGETQYF.

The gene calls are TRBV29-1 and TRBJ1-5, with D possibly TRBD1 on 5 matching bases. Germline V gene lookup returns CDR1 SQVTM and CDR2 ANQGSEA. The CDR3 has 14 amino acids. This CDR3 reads CRGGVTFSNQPQHF. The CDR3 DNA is TGCAGGGGGGGAGTGACATTCAGCAATCAGCCCCAGCATTTT. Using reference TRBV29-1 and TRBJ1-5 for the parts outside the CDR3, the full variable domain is SAVISQKPSRDICQRGTSLTIQCQVDSQVTMMFWYRQQPGQSLTLIATANQGSEATYESGFVIDKFPISRPNLTFSTLTVSNMSPEDSSIYLCRGGVTFSNQPQHFGDGTRLSIL.

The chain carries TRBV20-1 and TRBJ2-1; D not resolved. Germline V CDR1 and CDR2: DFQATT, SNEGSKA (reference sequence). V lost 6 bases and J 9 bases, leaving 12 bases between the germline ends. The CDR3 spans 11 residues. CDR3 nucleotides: TGCAGTGCCTCGATGGTCGGTGAGCAGTTCTTC. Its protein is CSASMVGEQFF.

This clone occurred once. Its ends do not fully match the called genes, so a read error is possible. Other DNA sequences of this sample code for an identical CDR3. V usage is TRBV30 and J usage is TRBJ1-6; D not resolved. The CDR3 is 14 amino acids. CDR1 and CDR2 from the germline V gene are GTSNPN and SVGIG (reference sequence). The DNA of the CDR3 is TGTGCCTGGAGTGTATTGGATGGAGATTCGCCCCTCCACTTT. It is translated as CAWSVLDGDSPLHF.

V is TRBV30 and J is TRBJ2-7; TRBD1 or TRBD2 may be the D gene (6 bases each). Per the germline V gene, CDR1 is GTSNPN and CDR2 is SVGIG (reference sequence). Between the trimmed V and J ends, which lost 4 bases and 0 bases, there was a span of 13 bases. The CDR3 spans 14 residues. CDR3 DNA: TGTGCCTGGACCCGTGGAGGGGGCTCCTACGAGCAGTACTTC. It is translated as CAWTRGGGSYEQYF.

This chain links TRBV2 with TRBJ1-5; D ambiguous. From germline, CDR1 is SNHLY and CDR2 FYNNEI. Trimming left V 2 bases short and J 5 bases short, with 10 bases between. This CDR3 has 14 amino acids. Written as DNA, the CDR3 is TGTGCCAGCAGTGAAACGGACGGAGATCAGCCCCAGCATTTT. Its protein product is CASSETDGDQPQHF.

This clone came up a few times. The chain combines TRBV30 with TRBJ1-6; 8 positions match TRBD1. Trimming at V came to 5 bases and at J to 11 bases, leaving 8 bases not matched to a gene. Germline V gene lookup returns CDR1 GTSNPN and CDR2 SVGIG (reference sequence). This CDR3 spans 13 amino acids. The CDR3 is CAWVGQGGTPLHF. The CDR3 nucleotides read TGTGCCTGGGTCGGACAGGGCGGAACACCCCTCCACTTT.

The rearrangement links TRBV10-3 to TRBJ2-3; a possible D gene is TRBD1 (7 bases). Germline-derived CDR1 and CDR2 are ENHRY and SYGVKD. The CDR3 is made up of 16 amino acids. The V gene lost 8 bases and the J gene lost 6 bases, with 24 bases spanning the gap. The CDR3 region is CAIGPRQGGPSDTQYF. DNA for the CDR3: TGTGCCATCGGACCCAGGCAGGGGGGTCCCTCGGATACGCAGTATTTT.

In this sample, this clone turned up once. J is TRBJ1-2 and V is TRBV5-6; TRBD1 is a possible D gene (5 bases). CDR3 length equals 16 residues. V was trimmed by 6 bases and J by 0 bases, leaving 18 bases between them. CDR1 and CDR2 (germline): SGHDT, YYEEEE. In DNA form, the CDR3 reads TGTGCCAGCACCACGACGGGGGTGTTAGCTAACTATGGCTACACCTTC. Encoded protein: CASTTTGVLANYGYTF.